This TCR beta chain was sequenced in a study of T-cell reconstitution after alpha-beta-depleted transplantation in children. Germline V gene sequence: CDR1 MNHEY, CDR2 SVGAGI. The length of the CDR3 is 14 residues. V lost 10 bases and J lost 0; bases outside the gene matches: 5. This clonotype was observed many times. Its antigen remains unknown. Whole-study results and caveats: Elevated TCRbeta diversity at day 60 was traced, in some patients, to surviving recipient T cells and thymic progenitors.

Using unique molecular identifiers, the investigators prepared the TCRbeta library. TCRdb recomputed calls from the PCR reads with MiXCR, one row per CDR3 protein. The sample has 15,000 to 20,000 distinct CDR3 sequences; about 5% are singletons. This TCR was recovered from a boy aged 5 to 17 with acute lymphoblastic leukemia, due to receive a stem cell transplant. The chain has TRBV6-5 and TRBJ2-3; 9 positions match TRBD2. The specimen comprised PBMCs, sampled before TCRalphabeta/CD19-depleted stem cell transplant. CDR3 sequence: CANRLAASTDTQYF. The CDR3 nucleotides read TGTGCCAACAGACTAGCGGCTAGCACAGATACGCAGTATTTT.